A selection of T cell receptor beta chains follows, all from one sample in a study of cytomegalovirus exposure and HLA in healthy donors. Clones were sequenced by immunoSEQ multiplex PCR, and TCRdb holds only the in-frame ones, with some missing. Of fewer than 150,000 clones listed, 70% to 80% are singletons. Input material: PBMCs. These receptors originate from a male donor in good health and CMV-seronegative. CDR3s include the opening cysteine and the closing phenylalanine or tryptophan. The order of the fields is CDR3 protein, CDR3 length, J gene, D gene, clone size, V gene. D genes are given only for firm matches. Clone size is given for some rows only: seen once, a few or many times, or a class if the clone is expanded.

CASSLSVAYNEQFF	14	TRBJ2-1	-	-	TRBV27
CASSSSGTGTPYEQYF	16	TRBJ2-7	TRBD1	-	TRBV28
CAWSVGGTGGNTIYF	15	TRBJ1-3	TRBD1	-	TRBV30
CASSLPVRSNEKLFF	15	TRBJ1-4	-	-	TRBV19
CASSRAASNYGYTF	14	TRBJ1-2	-	-	TRBV4-3
CASSLFDSPLHF	12	TRBJ1-6	-	few	TRBV7-8
CASSGGTTSGDLDTQYF	17	TRBJ2-3	TRBD2	-	TRBV5-1
CAWNDGGEKLFF	12	TRBJ1-4	-	-	TRBV30
CASSYGLGHYGYTF	14	TRBJ1-2	-	-	TRBV28
CASSQLQPPGTGVLRNEQFF	20	TRBJ2-1	TRBD1	-	TRBV4-1
CASSQGTSGAEQFF	14	TRBJ2-1	TRBD2	-	TRBV7-9
CPSTPPAVFGYEQYF	15	TRBJ2-7	-	-	TRBV7-9
CASSFVGSGYEQYF	14	TRBJ2-7	-	-	TRBV5-6
CSARTVGETQYF	12	TRBJ2-5	-	-	TRBV29-1
CASRGQGFKEQYF	13	TRBJ2-7	TRBD1	-	TRBV6-5
CASSLGHPFSGNTIYF	16	TRBJ1-3	-	-	TRBV7-9
CASSGQGGTEAFF	13	TRBJ1-1	TRBD1	-	TRBV5-6
CASRNDRGEGQPQHF	15	TRBJ1-5	TRBD1	-	TRBV19
CASSLQGRPQHF	12	TRBJ1-5	-	few	TRBV28
CASSSWGGVQETQYF	15	TRBJ2-5	-	-	TRBV6-5
CASSGGGGSRQFF	13	TRBJ2-1	TRBD2	once	TRBV10-1
CASSQSGSRGPKNQETQYF	19	TRBJ2-5	-	-	TRBV23-1